These T cell receptor beta chains were read from a single sample in a study of control samples from healthy donors and cancer patients. The table came from immunoSEQ multiplex PCR; TCRdb's copy has only in-frame clones and leaves some out. The data show some 100,000 clones, 85% to 90% seen once. The specimen was blood. These receptors were taken from a man under 40 in good health. The CDR3 runs from the conserved cysteine through the conserved F or W. D genes are given only for firm matches. The size entry is marked missing in some rows and otherwise reads once, few, many or a size class.

cdr3_aa cdr3_nt j_call v_call d_call clone_size
CASSLGISGDTQYF TGTGCCAGCAGCTTGGGTATCTCTGGGGATACGCAGTATTTT TRBJ2-3 TRBV5-4 . .
CASSRTGNYGYTF TGTGCCAGCAGTCGGACAGGGAACTATGGCTACACCTTC TRBJ1-2 TRBV28 TRBD1 .
CASSLGPPSGLNEQFF TGCGCCAGCAGCTTGGGACCCCCCTCGGGCCTCAATGAGCAGTTCTTC TRBJ2-1 TRBV5-1 . .
CASSIASFNNEQFF TGTGCCAGTAGTATAGCCTCCTTTAACAATGAGCAGTTCTTC TRBJ2-1 TRBV19 . .
CASSLFSGSNQPQHF TGTGCCAGCAGCTTATTTAGCGGTAGCAATCAGCCCCAGCATTTT TRBJ1-5 TRBV11-2 . .
CASSQPVAGDYEQYF TGCGCCAGCAGCCAACCAGTAGCGGGAGACTACGAGCAGTACTTC TRBJ2-7 TRBV4-1 TRBD2 .
CATVGHYGYTF TGTGCCACCGTGGGACACTATGGCTACACCTTC TRBJ1-2 TRBV6-6 . .
CASSTLSTGELFF TGTGCCAGTAGTACCCTAAGCACCGGGGAGCTGTTTTTT TRBJ2-2 TRBV19 . .
CASRGGGDTQYF TGTGCCAGCAGAGGGGGGGGAGATACGCAGTATTTT TRBJ2-3 TRBV6-5 . .
CAWSGARARASNQPQHF TGTGCCTGGAGTGGCGCGAGGGCCAGAGCTAGCAATCAGCCCCAGCATTTT TRBJ1-5 TRBV30 . .
CSVQAGGTDTQYF TGCAGCGTCCAAGCGGGAGGGACAGATACGCAGTATTTT TRBJ2-3 TRBV29-1 TRBD2 once
CASSGHPTSSTDTQYF TGTGCCAGCAGTGGTCACCCGACCTCTAGCACAGATACGCAGTATTTT TRBJ2-3 TRBV27 . .
CASSFPGQGREQYF TGTGCCAGCAGTTTCCCAGGACAGGGAAGGGAGCAGTACTTC TRBJ2-7 TRBV27 TRBD1 few
CASSLGGQGSPLHF TGTGCCAGCAGCTTGGGAGGACAGGGTTCACCCCTCCACTTT TRBJ1-6 TRBV11-2 TRBD1 .
CASRKQSYEQYF TGCGCCAGCAGAAAACAGAGCTACGAGCAGTACTTC TRBJ2-7 TRBV10-2 . .
CASSLAGGSADTQYF TGCGCCAGCAGCTTGGCCGGGGGGAGTGCAGATACGCAGTATTTT TRBJ2-3 TRBV5-1 TRBD2 .
CASSSFTGPYEQYF TGTGCCAGCTCATCTTTTACAGGACCCTACGAGCAGTACTTC TRBJ2-7 TRBV7-3 . .
CASTSSEGYGYTF TGCGCCAGCACCTCAAGCGAGGGCTATGGCTACACCTTC TRBJ1-2 TRBV10-2 . .
CASRKKQGSGYGYTF TGTGCCAGCAGAAAAAAACAGGGGTCGGGCTATGGCTACACCTTC TRBJ1-2 TRBV3-1/TRBV3-2 TRBD1 few
CASSLGGRRGAQYF TGTGCCAGCAGCTTAGGAGGAAGGCGGGGGGCGCAGTATTTT TRBJ2-3 TRBV11-2 TRBD2 .
CASSGQMNTEAFF TGTGCCAGCAGTGGCCAAATGAACACTGAAGCTTTCTTT TRBJ1-1 TRBV2 . .
CASSEQGDGQPQHF TGTGCCAGCAGTGAACAGGGGGACGGTCAGCCCCAGCATTTT TRBJ1-5 TRBV25-1 TRBD1 .
CATSGGRTSGRVANTGELFF TGTGCCACCAGTGGTGGGCGGACTAGCGGGAGGGTAGCGAACACCGGGGAGCTGTTTTTT TRBJ2-2 TRBV24-1 TRBD2 .
CASSRGLALDTQYF TGTGCCAGCAGTCGCGGACTAGCGTTAGATACGCAGTATTTT TRBJ2-3 TRBV7-2 TRBD2 .